This TCR beta chain is from a study of blood T cells in healthy people across ages. The authors ran a second PCR of roughly 6 to 12 cycles using a sample-barcoded 5' primer and a J-beta primer mix. Individual samples furnished no less than 3 million CDR3-containing paired-end reads apiece. TCRdb passed the 5' RACE reads through MiXCR, listing each CDR3 protein once. Of hundreds of thousands of distinct CDR3 sequences listed, roughly 44% are singletons. General study results and limits: Because sorting was not performed, PBMCs prevented conclusive naive versus antigen-experienced comparison. Shifts in expanded clonotypes may have been confounded by donor CMV status, which was unknown.

CDR3 length equals 14 residues. Trimming left V 2 bases short and J 5 bases short, with 11 bases between. CDR1 is SGHTS and CDR2 is YDEGEE in the germline V gene. A word on this clonotype: The target antigen is unknown.

The sequence was obtained from a man in his fifties or sixties in good health. This rearrangement joins TRBV5-8 to TRBJ1-5; D call uncertain. Sequencing used blood. CDR3 amino acids: CASSFSDWHQPQHF. In nucleotides, the CDR3 is TGTGCCAGCAGCTTTTCGGACTGGCATCAGCCCCAGCATTTT.